The entry below gives a single T cell receptor beta chain sequence along with its context. Its antigen is unknown. This entry is derived from a study of vaccination and CD4 T cells after COVID-19. Per the germline V gene, CDR1 is MNHEY and CDR2 is SVGAGI. Trimming took 1 base from V and 2 from J, leaving 12 bases between them. The CDR3 sequence is 16 residues long. Sequencing of DNA taken from cultured CD4+ T cells relied on the Oncomine TCR Beta short-read assay. Genomic DNA was taken out of cultured CD4+ T cells by extraction. Via MiXCR, TCRdb re-called the PCR reads, giving one row per CDR3 protein. The data show approximately 18,000 distinct CDR3 sequences, with roughly 50% seen just once and approximately 17% held by the top ten. Time point of the sample: late sampling 161 to 241 days after vaccination in three convalescent patients. Stated treatment: roughly 10-day PBMC culture with coronavirus spike peptide pools or control peptides (ViraFEST assay).

Material: CD4+ T cells from blood, cultured in vitro, obtained about 7 months after SARS-CoV-2 vaccination. The TCR originated in a human donor who had recovered from COVID-19. The chain couples TRBV6-5 to TRBJ1-5; possible D gene TRBD1, 5 bases. The CDR3 loop is CASSYWQGLGNQPQHF. For the CDR3, the DNA is TGTGCCAGCAGTTACTGGCAGGGACTAGGCAATCAGCCCCAGCATTTT.